This T cell receptor beta chain originates from a study of blood T cell repertoires in COVID-19. Sequencing was performed with immunoSEQ multiplex PCR; in TCRdb, only in-frame clones are kept and a portion is missing. This table holds roughly 60,000 clones, about 83% found once. The sample comprised peripheral blood. The sequence derives from a human donor in a cohort sampled during active COVID-19.

The CDR3 region has the DNA TGTGCCAGTAGTATTTCGGGAAACTATGGCTACACCTTC. This encodes CASSISGNYGYTF. J is TRBJ1-2 and V is TRBV19, with D hard to call. CDR1 and CDR2 (germline): LNHDA, SQIVND (reference sequence). V lost 3 bases to trimming and J lost 2 bases, with 7 bases between them. The CDR3 contains 13 residues.